This T cell receptor (beta chain) was sequenced during a study of blood T cells in healthy people across ages. General study results and limits: Estimates of diversity drawn from one million T cells were considered underestimates.

Points on this clonotype: Its antigen remains unidentified.

They isolated at least 6 million PBMCs from each sample. Sample-barcoded 5' priming and a J-beta primer mix drove a second PCR of roughly 7 to 11 cycles. Each cDNA molecule was tagged by a template-switch adaptor with 12 random nucleotides. Each single sample gave us at least 3 million CDR3-containing paired-end reads. TCRdb passed the 5' RACE reads through MiXCR, listing each CDR3 protein once. The sample lists 780,000 or so distinct CDR3 sequences, approximately 55% occurring once. The CDR3 covers 20 residues. Germline loops: CDR1 MDHEN, CDR2 SYDVKM. V and J are TRBV28 and TRBJ2-1; 11 bases agree with TRBD2. Judging by the DNA end, TRBJ2-7 fits better; the J call may be wrong. Sample: blood. The receptor was derived from a man at least 80 years old in good health. The CDR3, as DNA: TGTGCCAGCACCCTTTTGCGGTACCTAGCGGGAGGAGGAGGCTACAATGAGCAGTACTTC. Protein sequence: CASTLLRYLAGGGGYNEQYF.